These 24 T cell receptor beta chains were sequenced from one sample in a study of CD8+CD57+ T cells in acquired aplastic anemia. TCR beta VDJ and CDR3 were profiled, and genomic DNA was the template. TCRdb recomputed calls from the reads with MiXCR, one row per CDR3 protein. The table includes about 220,000 distinct CDR3 sequences, around half detected once. Whoever was chosen for sequencing had shown CD8+CD57+ cell expansion by flow cytometry. Sequenced: sorted CD4+, CD8+, or CD8+CD57+ T cells (not recorded which) from PBMCs. The origin of the receptors is a human donor with aplastic anemia.

The table lists this clonotype with a few counts. The gene calls are TRBV30 and TRBJ1-1; unclear D gene. The V gene lost 0 bases and the J gene lost 1 base, with 6 bases spanning the gap. This CDR3 is built from 13 residues. Germline CDR1 and CDR2: GTSNPN and SVGIG (reference sequence). CDR3 nucleotide sequence: TGTGCCTGGAGTGTAGCGGAGAACACTGAAGCTTTCTTT. Encoded protein: CAWSVAENTEAFF.

There are many counts of this clonotype. The CDR3 is CASSSNIFNEQFF. The DNA for the CDR3 is TGTGCCAGCAGCTCCAACATATTCAATGAGCAGTTCTTC. The chain recombines TRBV7-9 with TRBJ2-1, with D unresolved. The CDR3 consists of 13 residues. Trimming removed 4 bases from V and 6 bases from J, with 10 bases in between. Germline CDR1 is SEHNR and CDR2 is FQNEAQ (reference sequence).

This clonotype was observed once. This may arise from a read error, as a much more abundant clone is one base away. The chain combines TRBV7-8 with TRBJ2-5; D gene uncertain. Germline CDR1 is SGHVS and CDR2 is FQNEAQ. This CDR3 contains 14 residues. The CDR3 bases are TGTGCCAGCAGCCAAGGAGCCCTTAAGGAGACCCAGCACTTC. Its protein is CASSQGALKETQHF.

This clonotype was recorded once. The junction differs from germline at one of its ends, possibly a read error. This sequence joins TRBV6-2 or TRBV6-3 and TRBJ2-7; 12 nucleotides agree with TRBD1. Germline CDR1 MNHEY, CDR2 SVGEGT. CDR3 size: 17 residues. In DNA form, the CDR3 reads TGTGCCAGCAGAGAACGGGGACAGGGGGCGATCTCCCACGAGCAGTACTTC. It specifies CASRERGQGAISHEQYF.

This clonotype was counted between two and nine times. This CDR3 is CSADRDGNNEQFF. The CDR3 nucleotides read TGCAGTGCTGACCGGGACGGGAACAATGAGCAGTTCTTC. This chain connects TRBV20-1 to TRBJ2-1; either TRBD1 or TRBD2 may supply D (5 bases each). CDR1 is DFQATT, CDR2 SNEGSKA, per germline (reference sequence). The CDR3 runs 13 residues. The V end lost 5 bases, the J end lost 5 bases, and 13 bases lay between the germline ends.

This clonotype was counted ten times or more. The rearrangement uses TRBV7-9 and TRBJ1-1; possibly TRBD1 for D (6 bases). Trimming took 1 base from V and 0 from J, leaving 12 bases between them. CDR1 is SEHNR and CDR2 is FQNEAQ in the germline V gene (reference sequence). This CDR3 region has 16 residues. The CDR3 DNA is TGTGCCAGCAGCTTAGTAATGACAGGAATGAACACTGAAGCTTTCTTT. This translates into CASSLVMTGMNTEAFF.

The chain carries TRBV7-2 and TRBJ1-6; D not certain. CDR3 length: 14 amino acids. The germline gives CDR1 SGHTA, CDR2 FQGNSA. V lost 1 base, J lost 10 bases, and 11 bases lay in between. Here the CDR3 reads CASSLGARPSPLHF. CDR3 DNA sequence: TGTGCCAGCAGCTTAGGTGCACGCCCATCACCCCTCCACTTT.

This clonotype has at least ten counts. J is TRBJ2-3 and V is TRBV6-5, with no clear D. The germline V and J ends were trimmed by 1 base and 6 bases, with 2 bases remaining between them. The CDR3 has 11 residues. Germline V gene lookup returns CDR1 MNHEY and CDR2 SVGAGI. CDR3 bases: TGTGCCAGCAGTTACTATGATACGCAGTATTTT. Translation: CASSYYDTQYF.

The chain is built from TRBV15 and TRBJ2-5; D possibly corresponds to TRBD2 (5 bases). The CDR3 sequence is 13 residues long. V was pared by 8 bases and J by 4 bases, with 14 bases between. Germline CDR1 and CDR2: LNHNV and YYDKDF (reference sequence). CDR3 nucleotides: TGTGCCACCTCCCTCGGGGTTGGAGAGACCCAGTACTTC. Translation: CATSLGVGETQYF.

This rearrangement joins TRBV2 to TRBJ2-1; unclear D gene. Between the trimmed V and J ends, which lost 6 bases and 9 bases, there was a span of 12 bases. The CDR3 is 12 amino acids. Germline assignment: CDR1 SNHLY and CDR2 FYNNEI. The CDR3 sequence: CASSPSLREQFF. The CDR3 bases are TGTGCCAGCAGCCCCAGCTTGCGTGAGCAGTTCTTC.

This clonotype was recorded at least ten times. The CDR3 DNA reads TGCAGCGTTGAAGGGGCAGGCTACGAGCAGTACTTC. Protein product: CSVEGAGYEQYF. J is TRBJ2-7 and V is TRBV29-1; D is unclear. This CDR3 has 12 amino acids. The germline CDR1 and CDR2 sequences are SQVTM and ANQGSEA. V lost 1 base and J lost 3, with 7 bases in between.

The chain couples TRBV24-1 to TRBJ1-5; 7 bases agree with TRBD1. The V and J ends lost 4 bases and 0 bases, in that order; junction bases with no gene match: 5. Germline values: CDR1 KGHDR, CDR2 SFDVKD. The CDR3 length is 16 residues. The CDR3 here is CATSDPGQNSNQPQHF. The CDR3 DNA reads as TGTGCCACCAGTGACCCGGGACAGAATAGCAATCAGCCCCAGCATTTT.

V and J are TRBV29-1 and TRBJ2-1; D might be TRBD2 (5 bases). The germline gives CDR1 SQVTM, CDR2 ANQGSEA. This CDR3 contains 15 residues. Trimming pared 3 bases from V and 0 bases from J, leaving 12 bases between. The CDR3 DNA reads TGCAGCGTTGAGGTTGGCGGAGGCTCCTACAATGAGCAGTTCTTC. Its translation is CSVEVGGGSYNEQFF.

The V gene is TRBV5-6, the J gene TRBJ1-2, with 7 positions matching TRBD1. Germline V gene sequence: CDR1 SGHDT, CDR2 YYEEEE. The CDR3 contains 14 residues. Losses at the gene ends were 3 bases for V and 3 bases for J; bases not matched to a gene: 5. CDR3 bases: TGTGCCAGCAGCTCCAGGGGGTTTGACTATGGCTACACCTTC. It is translated as CASSSRGFDYGYTF.

The V call is TRBV6-4, the J call TRBJ2-3; D unresolved. V lost 4 bases to trimming and J lost 11 bases, with 25 bases between them. CDR1 and CDR2 (germline): MRHNA, SNTAGT. The CDR3 is 16 residues long. This CDR3 is CASSALHGVDIDEQYF. The DNA for the CDR3 is TGTGCCAGCAGTGCGCTACACGGTGTAGATATTGATGAGCAGTATTTT.

This CDR3 is CASSRFEGGETQYF. CDR3 coding DNA: TGTGCCAGCAGCCGCTTCGAGGGGGGAGAGACCCAGTACTTC. V and J are TRBV7-2 and TRBJ2-5; D might be TRBD1 or TRBD2, each matching 6 bases. CDR1 is SGHTA, CDR2 FQGNSA, per germline. This CDR3 has 14 residues. Trimming left V 5 bases short and J 4 bases short, with 14 bases between.

This clonotype showed up many times. This sequence joins TRBV30 and TRBJ2-7, with 9 bases lining up with TRBD1. The CDR3 contains 11 residues. Germline CDR1 is GTSNPN and CDR2 is SVGIG (reference sequence). V lost 5 bases and J lost 5; bases outside the gene matches: 1. CDR3 residues: CAWGQGNEQYF. DNA for the CDR3: TGTGCCTGGGGACAGGGGAACGAGCAGTACTTC.

This clonotype was detected a few times. This chain connects TRBV4-2 to TRBJ2-5, with a possible D match to TRBD2 (5 bases). The CDR3 sequence is 17 residues long. Germline V gene sequence: CDR1 LGHNA, CDR2 YNFKEQ. V lost 5 bases and J 5 bases, leaving 24 bases between the germline ends. CDR3 in amino acids: CASSLARLAEGRETQYF. The CDR3 DNA is TGTGCCAGCAGCTTGGCCAGACTTGCAGAGGGTCGGGAGACCCAGTACTTC.

The table lists this clonotype with many counts. The chain couples TRBV6-4 to TRBJ2-2; D gene ambiguous. There are 13 residues in the CDR3. Trimming shortened V by 6 bases and J by 2 bases, and 7 bases separated the two germline ends. From germline, CDR1 is MRHNA and CDR2 SNTAGT. DNA for the CDR3: TGTGCCAGCAGGGCCCCTAACACCGGGGAGCTGTTTTTT. As protein: CASRAPNTGELFF.

V usage is TRBV19 and J usage is TRBJ2-2; D may be TRBD1 (6 bases). CDR3 length: 13 residues. Germline V lookup: CDR1 LNHDA, CDR2 SQIVND (reference sequence). V lost 7 bases and J lost 7, with 13 bases in between. DNA of the CDR3: TGTGCCAGTACCCGCGACAGGTTCGGGGAGCTGTTTTTT. Its translation: CASTRDRFGELFF.

This clonotype has a count of ten or more. The V gene is TRBV20-1, the J gene TRBJ2-7; 13 nucleotides line up with TRBD2. The CDR3 loop spans 17 amino acids. The V segment lost 0 bases and the J segment 4 bases; nucleotides outside the gene matches: 9. Germline assignment: CDR1 DFQATT and CDR2 SNEGSKA (reference sequence). CDR3: CSARDATSGGAAYEQYF. The CDR3 bases are TGCAGTGCTAGAGATGCCACTAGCGGGGGGGCCGCGTACGAGCAGTACTTC.

This clonotype was detected a few times. This sequence joins TRBV15 and TRBJ1-1; D is undetermined. The V end lost 0 bases, the J end lost 8 bases, and 10 bases lay between the germline ends. The CDR3 covers 13 residues. Germline V CDR1 and CDR2: LNHNV, YYDKDF (reference sequence). The CDR3 bases are TGTGCCACCAGCAGAGATTTTGGCACAGAAGCTTTCTTT. Its protein is CATSRDFGTEAFF. The variable domain in full, with the rest retrieved from reference TRBV15 and TRBJ1-1, is DAMVIQNPRYQVTQFGKPVTLSCSQTLNHNVMYWYQQKSSQAPKLLFHYYDKDFNNEADTPDNFQSRRPNTSFCFLDIRSPGLGDTAMYLCATSRDFGTEAFFGQGTRLTVV.

This clonotype was picked up many times. The chain uses TRBV7-9 and TRBJ2-1, with 9 bases fitting TRBD2. With 4 bases clipped from V and 10 bases from J, the junction kept 2 bases outside the gene matches. The CDR3 is made up of 12 amino acids. Germline CDR1 is SEHNR and CDR2 is FQNEAQ (reference sequence). CDR3 in DNA: TGTGCCAGCAGCTCAGGACTAGCGGAGCAGTTCTTC. The encoded protein is CASSSGLAEQFF.

This clonotype was counted only a few times. A read error may explain this, as a much larger clone is one base away. This is likely a read error, given that the CDR3 carries no conserved phenylalanine or tryptophan at its end. The J gene is TRBJ1-1, the V gene TRBV20-1; D gene ambiguous. Per the germline V gene, CDR1 is DFQATT and CDR2 is SNEGSKA (reference sequence). V was pared by 4 bases and J by 3 bases, with 6 bases between. This CDR3 is 11 amino acids long. The CDR3 is CSAKDYTEAFL. DNA for the CDR3: TGCAGTGCTAAGGATTACACTGAAGCTTTCCTT.